The 32 T cell receptor beta chains below were found in one sample sequenced in a study of T cell responses to AZD1222 COVID-19 vaccine. The data were produced by immunoSEQ multiplex PCR, yet TCRdb's version contains in-frame clones alone and is incomplete. The table has some 130,000 clones, under 95% seen once. Here the sequenced sample was peripheral blood, taken on day 0 of AZD1222 vaccination. The receptors stem from an adult in good health.

The V gene is TRBV6-6, the J gene TRBJ1-2; 12 bases are shared with TRBD1. The CDR3 consists of 15 residues. Germline V gene sequence: CDR1 MNHNY, CDR2 SVGAGI (reference sequence). J lost 2 bases, V lost 6 bases, and 4 bases had no gene match. The CDR3 DNA reads TGTGCCAGCAGCCCGGGACAGGGGGCGAACTATGGCTACACCTTC. Its protein product is CASSPGQGANYGYTF.

This chain joins TRBV11-2 and TRBJ2-7, with unresolved D. CDR1 SGHAT and CDR2 FQNNGV come from the germline V gene. V gave up 5 bases and J gave up 2 bases, with 7 bases separating them. The CDR3 spans 12 residues. The CDR3 is CASSRTPYEQYF. The CDR3, as DNA: TGTGCCAGCAGCCGCACTCCCTACGAGCAGTACTTC.

CDR3 DNA: TGTGCCAGCAGCTTAGAATCGGGGTTTAGGACTGAAGCTTTCTTT. This encodes CASSLESGFRTEAFF. This chain uses TRBV7-2 with TRBJ1-1; unclear D gene. CDR3 length equals 15 residues. Germline V gene lookup returns CDR1 SGHTA and CDR2 FQGNSA. V dropped 1 base and J dropped 5 bases, with 14 bases sitting between them.

This chain links TRBV24-1 with TRBJ1-5; tentative D call: TRBD1 (6 bases). The ends were cut back, 7 bases at V and 4 bases at J, with 10 bases in the middle. The CDR3 is made up of 13 amino acids. CDR1 is KGHDR and CDR2 is SFDVKD in the germline V gene. The CDR3 sequence: CATRGGYNQPQHF. Here the CDR3 DNA reads TGTGCCACCAGAGGGGGTTATAATCAGCCCCAGCATTTT.

In its sample, this clone was seen once. The CDR3, as DNA: TGTGCCAGCAGCTTATATGAGAGAACCGTCTATGGCTACACCTTC. Encoded protein: CASSLYERTVYGYTF. V gene TRBV7-9 combines with J gene TRBJ1-2; D gene uncertain. Trimming removed 2 bases at V and 4 bases at J, with 14 bases between. Germline-derived CDR1 and CDR2 are SEHNR and FQNEAQ (reference sequence). This CDR3 has 15 residues.

The chain has TRBV19 and TRBJ1-1; D ambiguous. The CDR3 is 11 amino acids. Deletions cut 3 bases from V and 11 bases from J, with 10 bases between. CDR1 and CDR2 (germline): LNHDA, SQIVND (reference sequence). CDR3 bases: TGTGCCAGTAGTATCCCGCCGCCCGCTTTCTTT. It is translated as CASSIPPPAFF. Combining the CDR3 with reference TRBV19 and TRBJ1-1 gives the whole variable domain DGGITQSPKYLFRKEGQNVTLSCEQNLNHDAMYWYRQDPGQGLRLIYYSQIVNDFQKGDIAEGYSVSREKKESFPLTVTSAQKNPTAFYLCASSIPPPAFFGQGTRLTVV.

As DNA, the CDR3 is TGTGCCAGCAGTGAACAGGGTTTAGCCAAAAACATTCAGTACTTC. Translation gives CASSEQGLAKNIQYF. The rearrangement joins TRBV2 to TRBJ2-4, with a tentative D call TRBD1 (5 bases). Deletions cut 2 bases from V and 0 bases from J, with 8 bases between. Germline-derived CDR1 and CDR2 are SNHLY and FYNNEI. This CDR3 spans 15 amino acids.

The rearrangement links TRBV5-1 to TRBJ1-3; D not resolved. Germline CDR1 and CDR2: SGHRS and YFSETQ. The V and J ends lost 1 base and 7 bases respectively, with 18 bases between them. The CDR3 is 16 residues long. The CDR3 spells CASSLMPQAGGNTIYF. The CDR3 region has the DNA TGCGCCAGCAGCTTGATGCCCCAGGCGGGAGGGAACACCATATATTTT.

The chain uses TRBV15 and TRBJ2-7; no reliable D call. The length of the CDR3 is 17 residues. Trimming pared 1 base from V and 0 bases from J, leaving 16 bases between. Germline-derived CDR1 and CDR2 are LNHNV and YYDKDF (reference sequence). DNA of the CDR3: TGTGCCACCAGCAGAGTTATGTCGAGGATTCGCTCCTACGAGCAGTACTTC. It is translated as CATSRVMSRIRSYEQYF.

V is TRBV5-1 and J is TRBJ1-2; D unresolved. The CDR3 is 13 residues long. Between the trimmed V and J ends, which lost 5 bases and 2 bases, there was a span of 10 bases. The germline V gene has CDR1 SGHRS and CDR2 YFSETQ. In nucleotides, the CDR3 is TGCGCCAGCAGGGGCGGCGCGAACTATGGCTACACCTTC. Translating it yields CASRGGANYGYTF.

The gene calls are TRBV24-1 and TRBJ2-5, with 13 bases identical to TRBD2. The CDR3 has 17 residues. The germline V gene encodes CDR1 KGHDR and CDR2 SFDVKD. V lost 4 bases, J lost 2 bases, and 6 bases stayed unmatched. This CDR3 is CATSDPTSGRRQETQYF. The CDR3 DNA reads TGTGCCACCAGTGACCCGACTAGCGGGAGGAGGCAAGAGACCCAGTACTTC.

The CDR3 sequence is CASSVTWGSDSPLHF. In DNA, the CDR3 is TGTGCCAGCAGCGTGACTTGGGGGTCGGATTCACCCCTCCACTTT. The rearrangement uses TRBV9 and TRBJ1-6; D may be TRBD1 (5 bases). Germline V gene sequence: CDR1 SGDLS, CDR2 YYNGEE. The CDR3 extends over 15 amino acids. Between the trimmed V and J ends, which lost 2 bases and 8 bases, there was a span of 14 bases.

This chain links TRBV6-1 with TRBJ1-1; D remains ambiguous. Germline V gene lookup returns CDR1 MNHNS and CDR2 SASEGT. The CDR3 runs 16 residues. V lost 0 bases to trimming and J lost 5 bases, with 16 bases between them. CDR3 in amino acids: CASSEALSAEGTEAFF. The CDR3 DNA follows: TGTGCCAGCAGTGAAGCGTTGTCGGCCGAAGGAACTGAAGCTTTCTTT.

This clone showed up just once. The genes are TRBV5-8 and TRBJ2-7; D call uncertain. V gave up 1 base and J gave up 9 bases, with 11 bases separating them. Looked up from germline, CDR1 is SGHTS and CDR2 is YDEGEE. CDR3 length: 12 residues. The CDR3 DNA follows: TGTGCCAGCAGCTTGCAGTATCCCCCGCAGTACTTC. It encodes CASSLQYPPQYF.

The J gene is TRBJ2-2, the V gene TRBV5-1, with D tentatively TRBD1 (5 bases). V was shortened by 7 bases and J by 5 bases, with 15 bases between the two germline ends. CDR3 length: 14 amino acids. Germline V gives CDR1 SGHRS, CDR2 YFSETQ. The CDR3, as DNA: TGCGCCAGCGCAGGTGGGGCGGAGACCGGGGAGCTGTTTTTT. Translating it yields CASAGGAETGELFF. Drawing the rest from reference TRBV5-1 and TRBJ2-2, the complete variable domain is KAGVTQTPRYLIKTRGQQVTLSCSPISGHRSVSWYQQTPGQGLQFLFEYFSETQRNKGNFPGRFSGRQFSNSRSEMNVSTLELGDSALYLCASAGGAETGELFFGEGSRLTVL.

The chain is built from TRBV20-1 and TRBJ2-1; possibly TRBD1 for D (6 bases). Deletions cut 6 bases from V and 6 bases from J, with 9 bases between. The length of the CDR3 is 11 residues. Germline V gene lookup returns CDR1 DFQATT and CDR2 SNEGSKA (reference sequence). This CDR3 is CSAKQGNEQFF. The CDR3 DNA reads TGCAGTGCAAAACAGGGCAATGAGCAGTTCTTC.

The rearrangement links TRBV11-2 to TRBJ1-5; D is perhaps TRBD1 (5 bases). The germline V gene encodes CDR1 SGHAT and CDR2 FQNNGV. The CDR3 runs to 15 residues. V was trimmed by 1 base and J by 4 bases, leaving 11 bases between them. The CDR3 DNA sequence: TGTGCCAGCAGCTTAGGGGGAGGGGCAAATCAGCCCCAGCATTTT. As protein: CASSLGGGANQPQHF.

This clone has a single count. This chain links TRBV25-1 with TRBJ1-2; a possible D gene is TRBD1 (5 bases). The CDR3 contains 17 residues. The germline V gene has CDR1 MGHDK and CDR2 SYGVNS. Trimming cost V 7 bases and J 7 bases, with 28 bases left between them. CDR3 loop: CASTSPGLGATGVGYTF. The CDR3 DNA reads TGTGCCAGCACCAGCCCCGGTCTAGGGGCTACCGGGGTTGGCTACACCTTC.

This chain connects TRBV28 to TRBJ2-2, with 7 bases lining up with TRBD1. After removal of 7 bases from V and 6 bases from J, the junction contained 5 bases not matched to a gene. CDR3 length: 13 residues. From germline, CDR1 is MDHEN and CDR2 SYDVKM. The CDR3 coding sequence is TGTGCCAGCAAGCAAACAGGGGCCGGGGAGCTGTTTTTT. It codes for CASKQTGAGELFF.

The genes are TRBV7-9 and TRBJ1-1, with 9 bases lining up with TRBD1. The CDR3 runs to 14 residues. V was pared by 4 bases and J by 11 bases, with 11 bases of the junction left unmatched. Germline assignment: CDR1 SEHNR and CDR2 FQNEAQ (reference sequence). The CDR3 nucleotides are TGTGCCAGCAGCTCGGACAGGGGCCTATCTCTGGCTTTCTTT. This codes for CASSSDRGLSLAFF. The whole variable domain, remainder taken from reference TRBV7-9 and TRBJ1-1, is DTGVSQNPRHKITKRGQNVTFRCDPISEHNRLYWYRQTLGQGPEFLTYFQNEAQLEKSRLLSDRFSAERPKGSFSTLEIQRTEQGDSAMYLCASSSDRGLSLAFFGQGTRLTVV.

V and J are TRBV29-1 and TRBJ1-1; a weak D match, TRBD1 (5 bases). The germline V gene encodes CDR1 SQVTM and CDR2 ANQGSEA. The ends were cut back, 7 bases at V and 8 bases at J, with 14 bases in the middle. The CDR3 is made up of 11 amino acids. The CDR3: CSGAGTSEAFF. The CDR3 coding sequence is TGCAGCGGGGCCGGGACGTCAGAAGCTTTCTTT. The variable domain in full, completed from reference TRBV29-1 and TRBJ1-1, reads SAVISQKPSRDICQRGTSLTIQCQVDSQVTMMFWYRQQPGQSLTLIATANQGSEATYESGFVIDKFPISRPNLTFSTLTVSNMSPEDSSIYLCSGAGTSEAFFGQGTRLTVV.

The chain recombines TRBV27 with TRBJ1-5; D is ambiguous. The CDR3 spans 12 residues. V was shortened by 6 bases and J by 4 bases, with 7 bases between the two germline ends. The germline CDR1 and CDR2 sequences are MNHEY and SMNVEV (reference sequence). Written as DNA, the CDR3 is TGTGCCAGCAGAGGACCGAATCAGCCCCAGCATTTT. This sequence encodes CASRGPNQPQHF.

The V and J genes are TRBV30 and TRBJ1-2; 9 nucleotides match TRBD1. This CDR3 has 13 amino acids. V gave up 5 bases and J gave up 7 bases; unmatched junction bases: 8. Germline CDR1 is GTSNPN and CDR2 is SVGIG (reference sequence). CDR3 residues: CAWFQQGAGGYTF. The CDR3 DNA follows: TGTGCCTGGTTCCAACAGGGGGCAGGTGGCTACACCTTC.

The V and J genes are TRBV28 and TRBJ1-6, with 7 nucleotides matching TRBD1. Trimming took 10 bases from V and 7 from J; bases not matched to a gene: 7. Germline V gene data show CDR1 as MDHEN and CDR2 as SYDVKM. The length of the CDR3 is 13 residues. In DNA, the CDR3 is TGTGCCACCGTGGGACAGCCAAATTCACCCCTCCACTTT. Translating gives CATVGQPNSPLHF.

The chain combines TRBV6-5 with TRBJ1-5; 9 positions match TRBD1. The V gene end was trimmed by 6 bases and the J gene end by 1 base; junction bases not matched to a gene: 4. CDR1 MNHEY and CDR2 SVGAGI come from the germline V gene. The CDR3 has 15 amino acids. The chain's CDR3 is CASRGGQGSNQPQHF. In DNA form, the CDR3 reads TGTGCCAGCAGGGGGGGACAGGGAAGCAATCAGCCCCAGCATTTT.

The V call is TRBV9, the J call TRBJ2-1; possibly TRBD2 for D (5 bases). Trimming took off 0 bases at V and 4 bases at J, with 11 bases between the two ends. CDR1 SGDLS and CDR2 YYNGEE come from the germline V gene. The CDR3 consists of 15 residues. The CDR3 region is CASSVASEGYNEQFF. CDR3 nucleotides: TGTGCCAGCAGCGTAGCGTCAGAGGGATACAATGAGCAGTTCTTC.

This clone was counted a single time. This chain joins TRBV7-9 and TRBJ2-1; 10 bases match TRBD2. CDR1 and CDR2 (germline): SEHNR, FQNEAQ (reference sequence). V trimming: 6 bases; J trimming: 5 bases; junction bases outside the gene matches: 7. This CDR3 has 15 residues. The CDR3 loop reads CASSLGTSVNNEQFF. For the CDR3, the DNA is TGTGCCAGCAGTCTCGGGACTAGCGTTAACAATGAGCAGTTCTTC.

This clone turned up a few times. V is TRBV7-9 and J is TRBJ2-2; a weak D match, TRBD1 (5 bases). The CDR3 totals 17 residues. CDR1 is SEHNR, CDR2 FQNEAQ, per germline (reference sequence). Trimming stripped 1 base from V and 1 base from J, with 13 bases between. Here the CDR3 reads CASSLGQLNWNTGELFF. CDR3 DNA: TGTGCCAGCAGCTTAGGACAGTTAAACTGGAACACCGGGGAGCTGTTTTTT. Combining the CDR3 with reference TRBV7-9 and TRBJ2-2 gives the whole variable domain DTGVSQNPRHKITKRGQNVTFRCDPISEHNRLYWYRQTLGQGPEFLTYFQNEAQLEKSRLLSDRFSAERPKGSFSTLEIQRTEQGDSAMYLCASSLGQLNWNTGELFFGEGSRLTVL.

The V call is TRBV29-1, the J call TRBJ2-4, with 9 bases fitting TRBD2. V was pared by 7 bases and J by 9 bases, with 10 bases of the junction left unmatched. Germline CDR1 SQVTM, CDR2 ANQGSEA. This CDR3 spans 13 amino acids. CDR3 sequence: CSGSRGGLGIQYF. The CDR3 nucleotides are TGCAGCGGGTCGCGGGGGGGACTTGGCATTCAGTACTTC. The whole variable domain, filled in from reference TRBV29-1 and TRBJ2-4, reads SAVISQKPSRDICQRGTSLTIQCQVDSQVTMMFWYRQQPGQSLTLIATANQGSEATYESGFVIDKFPISRPNLTFSTLTVSNMSPEDSSIYLCSGSRGGLGIQYFGAGTRLSVL.

This chain connects TRBV5-8 to TRBJ2-3, with D uncertain. Germline CDR1 SGHTS, CDR2 YDEGEE. There are 15 residues in the CDR3. The germline V and J ends were trimmed by 1 base and 4 bases, with 13 bases remaining between them. In nucleotides, the CDR3 is TGTGCCAGCAGCTTGCTGTGGTGGGGATCAGATACGCAGTATTTT. Amino acid sequence: CASSLLWWGSDTQYF. The entire variable domain, with the rest obtained from reference TRBV5-8 and TRBJ2-3, is as follows: EAGVTQSPTHLIKTRGQQATLRCSPISGHTSVYWYQQALGLGLQFLLWYDEGEERNRGNFPPRFSGRQFPNYSSELNVNALELEDSALYLCASSLLWWGSDTQYFGPGTRLTVL.

V and J are TRBV4-3 and TRBJ1-1; D ambiguous. Germline values: CDR1 LGHNA, CDR2 YSLEER. The CDR3 is 14 amino acids. V lost 1 base to trimming and J lost 1 base, with 7 bases between them. CDR3 nucleotide sequence: TGCGCCAGCAGCCAAGTCGTGGGGAACACTGAAGCTTTCTTT. Encoded protein: CASSQVVGNTEAFF.

The rearrangement joins TRBV7-2 to TRBJ2-7, with D possibly TRBD1 on 6 matching bases. The CDR3 is made up of 15 amino acids. Trimming stripped 1 base from V and 1 base from J, with 11 bases between. Germline assignment: CDR1 SGHTA and CDR2 FQGNSA. The CDR3 sequence is CASSLEGTTSYEQYF. CDR3 sequence (DNA): TGTGCCAGCAGCTTAGAAGGGACAACGTCCTACGAGCAGTACTTC.